The T cell receptor (beta chain) under discussion was sequenced for a study of cytomegalovirus exposure and HLA in healthy donors. The donors were part of the roughly 130-subject validation cohort, which stood apart from the roughly 730-subject first cohort. The protocol was immunoSEQ multiplex PCR, while the TCRdb copy is restricted to in-frame clones and leaves out a portion. The table has 240,000 or so clones, around 87% seen once. What was sequenced was PBMCs. This clonotype was sampled from a young woman in good health and CMV-seropositive.

Here the CDR3 reads CASSSALGSQRETQYF. In DNA form, the CDR3 reads TGTGCCAGCAGTTCAGCCCTCGGGTCCCAAAGGGAGACCCAGTACTTC. This chain connects TRBV28 to TRBJ2-5; no definite D call. The CDR3 is 16 residues long. V was clipped by 4 bases and J by 5 bases, with 20 bases between them. Germline loops: CDR1 MDHEN, CDR2 SYDVKM.